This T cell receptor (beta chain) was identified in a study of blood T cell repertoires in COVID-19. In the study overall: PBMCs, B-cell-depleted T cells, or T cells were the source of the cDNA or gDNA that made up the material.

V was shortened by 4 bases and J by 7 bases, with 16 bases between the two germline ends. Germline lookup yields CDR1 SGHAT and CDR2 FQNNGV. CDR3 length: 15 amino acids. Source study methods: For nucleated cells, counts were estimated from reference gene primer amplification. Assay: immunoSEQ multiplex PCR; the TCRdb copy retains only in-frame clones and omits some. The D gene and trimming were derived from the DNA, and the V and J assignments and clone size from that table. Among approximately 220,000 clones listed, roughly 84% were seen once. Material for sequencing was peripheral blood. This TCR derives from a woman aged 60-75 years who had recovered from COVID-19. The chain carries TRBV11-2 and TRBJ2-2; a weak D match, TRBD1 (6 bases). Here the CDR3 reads CASSSVIRGNGELFF. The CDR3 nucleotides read TGTGCCAGCAGCTCAGTAATCAGGGGTAACGGGGAGCTGTTTTTT. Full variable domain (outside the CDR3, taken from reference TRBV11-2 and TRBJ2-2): EAGVAQSPRYKIIEKRQSVAFWCNPISGHATLYWYQQILGQGPKLLIQFQNNGVVDDSQLPKDRFSAERLKGVDSTLKIQPAKLEDSAVYLCASSSVIRGNGELFFGEGSRLTVL.